This T cell receptor beta chain appears in the sequencing data of a study of blood T cell repertoires in COVID-19. In the study overall: The origin of the acute and convalescent COVID-19 samples was the United States, Italy and Spain. Sample material is recorded as cDNA or gDNA derived from T cells, B-cell-depleted T cells, or PBMCs.

The ends lost 4 bases at V and 8 bases at J; junction bases unmatched: 8. CDR1 is KGHDR, CDR2 SFDVKD, per germline. This CDR3 region has 14 residues. Original data processing: The assay estimated nucleated cells by amplifying reference gene primers. Assay used: immunoSEQ multiplex PCR; TCRdb lists only in-frame clones, some missing. Clone size and V and J calls were adopted from that table, with D and trimming inferred from the DNA. The sample lists 150,000 or so clones, more than 85% occurring once. The chain uses TRBV24-1 and TRBJ2-3, with 7 bases lining up with TRBD2. The specimen sequenced was peripheral blood. The source of this sequence is a man over 45 with acute or convalescent COVID-19. CDR3: CATSDPMSGVTQYF. CDR3 DNA: TGTGCCACCAGTGACCCAATGAGCGGGGTTACGCAGTATTTT.